These T cell receptor beta chains were read from a single sample in a study of blood T cell repertoires in COVID-19. The data were produced by immunoSEQ multiplex PCR, yet TCRdb's version contains in-frame clones alone and is incomplete. Of roughly 280,000 clones in the sample, around 90% are singletons; the top ten hold around 2.8%. Sequencing was performed on PBMCs or T cells enriched from blood (not recorded which). These receptors all stem from a man aged 40-49 years who had been exposed to COVID-19. Both conserved end residues are trimmed from each CDR3. Size is stated for part of the rows, as once, few or many counts, or as a class when the clone is expanded.

j_call: TRBJ1-4; v_call: TRBV29-1; clone_size: -; cdr3_aa: SVEVGQGSEKLF
j_call: TRBJ2-5; v_call: TRBV9; clone_size: -; cdr3_aa: ASSVAGGSGETQY
j_call: TRBJ1-2; v_call: TRBV15; clone_size: -; cdr3_aa: ATSRDRGSAYGYT
j_call: TRBJ2-1; v_call: TRBV4-3; clone_size: -; cdr3_aa: ASSQDSQGGLDNEQF
j_call: TRBJ1-5; v_call: TRBV2; clone_size: -; cdr3_aa: ASSPTDRNQPQH
j_call: TRBJ2-7; v_call: TRBV7-6; clone_size: -; cdr3_aa: ASSLEGSSYEQY
j_call: TRBJ2-7; v_call: TRBV30; clone_size: -; cdr3_aa: AWSVDPGHGSHEQY
j_call: TRBJ1-1; v_call: TRBV7-2; clone_size: -; cdr3_aa: ASSAQGANTEAF
j_call: TRBJ1-4; v_call: TRBV10-3; clone_size: few; cdr3_aa: AISEGSIPEKLF
j_call: TRBJ1-3; v_call: TRBV30; clone_size: -; cdr3_aa: AWSELLQSGNTIY
j_call: TRBJ2-7; v_call: TRBV4-1; clone_size: -; cdr3_aa: ASSQDRDISYEQY
j_call: TRBJ2-5; v_call: TRBV13; clone_size: -; cdr3_aa: ASSPGLAKYQETQY
j_call: TRBJ2-2; v_call: TRBV30; clone_size: few; cdr3_aa: AWSDGRIGGELF
j_call: TRBJ1-5; v_call: TRBV6-5; clone_size: -; cdr3_aa: ASSYAGANQPQH
j_call: TRBJ2-7; v_call: TRBV6-5; clone_size: -; cdr3_aa: ASCDRDPYEQY
j_call: TRBJ2-2; v_call: TRBV19; clone_size: -; cdr3_aa: ASSVKTGELF
j_call: TRBJ2-5; v_call: TRBV27; clone_size: -; cdr3_aa: ASSRRTALSGTSGRRGPETQY
j_call: TRBJ2-5; v_call: TRBV6-5; clone_size: -; cdr3_aa: ASSSEPQGMGTQY
j_call: TRBJ1-1; v_call: TRBV12-5; clone_size: -; cdr3_aa: ASADTGFTEAF
j_call: TRBJ2-5; v_call: TRBV7-9; clone_size: -; cdr3_aa: ASSPRTLGPETQY
j_call: TRBJ1-5; v_call: TRBV30; clone_size: -; cdr3_aa: AWSYPAGNQPQH
j_call: TRBJ1-5; v_call: TRBV18; clone_size: -; cdr3_aa: ASSLSGFYQSQH
j_call: TRBJ1-1; v_call: TRBV6-5; clone_size: -; cdr3_aa: ASSSRQGILNTEAF
j_call: TRBJ2-1; v_call: TRBV3-1/TRBV3-2; clone_size: once; cdr3_aa: ASSQELAGKKEQF
j_call: TRBJ1-5; v_call: TRBV7-2; clone_size: -; cdr3_aa: ASSLYVRTFASNQPQH
j_call: TRBJ2-3; v_call: TRBV6-4; clone_size: many; cdr3_aa: ASKQLAGGADTQY
j_call: TRBJ2-1; v_call: TRBV3-1/TRBV3-2; clone_size: -; cdr3_aa: ASSRPNSVDEQF
j_call: TRBJ2-1; v_call: TRBV5-1; clone_size: -; cdr3_aa: ASSQTSGSYNEQF
j_call: TRBJ1-5; v_call: TRBV21-1; clone_size: once; cdr3_aa: ASSKNRGNQPQH
j_call: TRBJ2-3; v_call: TRBV5-1; clone_size: -; cdr3_aa: ASSLWLSDTQY